This passage covers 18 T cell receptor beta chains from one sample sequenced in a study of radiotherapy plus CTLA-4 blockade in lung cancer. Profiling relied on immunoSEQ multiplex PCR, and the TCRdb table lists in-frame clones only, not all of them. The table lists approximately 110,000 clones, 81% of them singletons. Sequenced here: peripheral blood, sampled from a patient treated with radiotherapy plus ipilimumab. All receptors derive from a human donor with non-small cell lung cancer that progressed on radiotherapy plus ipilimumab. Some clones in this sample may be carry-over from other donors' samples.

This clone appeared once. V is TRBV5-1 and J is TRBJ2-7, with 7 nucleotides matching TRBD2. This CDR3 has 16 amino acids. Losses at the gene ends were 0 bases for V and 3 bases for J; bases not matched to a gene: 9. Germline V lookup: CDR1 SGHRS, CDR2 YFSETQ. This chain's CDR3 is CASSLAPSGGFYEQYF. The CDR3 DNA reads TGCGCCAGCAGCTTGGCCCCCTCGGGGGGTTTCTACGAGCAGTACTTC.

The chain combines TRBV12-5 with TRBJ2-3, with a weak D call TRBD2 (6 bases). This CDR3 has 13 amino acids. V was shortened by 5 bases and J by 1 base, with 7 bases between the two germline ends. The V gene's germline CDR1 is LGHNT and CDR2 FRNRAP. CDR3 loop: CASGRGGTDTQYF. CDR3 DNA: TGTGCTAGTGGTCGCGGGGGCACAGATACGCAGTATTTT.

The J gene is TRBJ1-1, the V gene TRBV18; D is unresolved. In germline, CDR1 is KGHSH, CDR2 LQKENI. There are 13 residues in the CDR3. Trimming took off 2 bases at V and 3 bases at J, with 7 bases between the two ends. The CDR3 reads CASSPSVYTEAFF. DNA for the CDR3: TGTGCCAGCTCACCAAGCGTATACACTGAAGCTTTCTTT.

This chain links TRBV5-4 with TRBJ2-1, with D perhaps given as TRBD1 or TRBD2 (5 bases each). The CDR3 runs 16 residues. Germline V gene sequence: CDR1 SGHNT, CDR2 YYREEE (reference sequence). V was trimmed by 4 bases and J by 9 bases, leaving 23 bases between them. The CDR3 loop is CASSLGRRRRRAEQFF. The CDR3 bases are TGTGCCAGCAGCCTGGGACGGCGAAGGAGGCGGGCTGAGCAGTTCTTC.

The chain joins TRBV6-5 to TRBJ1-1; 11 bases are a match to TRBD1. Trimming removed 0 bases from V and 3 bases from J; junction bases left unmatched: 3. CDR1 and CDR2 from the germline V gene are MNHEY and SVGAGI. The CDR3 spans 16 residues. CDR3 bases: TGTGCCAGCAGTTACTCTTGGGACAGGGGGTACACTGAAGCTTTCTTT. Residues: CASSYSWDRGYTEAFF.

The chain has TRBV7-9 and TRBJ2-3, with D perhaps TRBD1 (5 bases). Deletions cut 2 bases from V and 3 bases from J, with 9 bases between. Germline loops: CDR1 SEHNR, CDR2 FQNEAQ (reference sequence). The CDR3 extends over 14 amino acids. The CDR3 sequence: CASSLNQGTDTQYF. CDR3 in DNA: TGTGCCAGCAGCTTAAATCAGGGTACAGATACGCAGTATTTT.

This clone appeared a few times. The CDR3 coding sequence is TGTGCCAGCAGTCAAATTAGCGGGGATCAAGAGACCCAGTACTTC. Amino acid sequence: CASSQISGDQETQYF. The J gene is TRBJ2-5, the V gene TRBV6-1, with TRBD2 matching over 8 bases. With 5 bases clipped from V and 2 bases from J, the junction kept 7 bases outside the gene matches. The CDR3 covers 15 residues. Germline loops: CDR1 MNHNS, CDR2 SASEGT.

This clone has only a few counts. The chain employs TRBV5-4 and TRBJ1-2; D uncertain. The V gene lost 0 bases and the J gene lost 6 bases, with 9 bases spanning the gap. The CDR3 loop spans 13 amino acids. CDR1 SGHNT and CDR2 YYREEE come from the germline V gene (reference sequence). The chain's CDR3 is CASSLVGYHGYTF. For the CDR3, the DNA is TGTGCCAGCAGCTTGGTTGGGTATCATGGCTACACCTTC.

The J gene is TRBJ1-2, the V gene TRBV19, with no clear D. V lost 5 bases and J lost 3, with 7 bases in between. Germline values: CDR1 LNHDA, CDR2 SQIVND (reference sequence). The CDR3 covers 12 residues. DNA of the CDR3: TGTGCCAGTAGTGAGTTGTACTATGGCTACACCTTC. Translating it yields CASSELYYGYTF.

V and J are TRBV5-6 and TRBJ2-6, with TRBD1 identical over 9 bases. In germline, CDR1 is SGHDT, CDR2 YYEEEE. The CDR3 sequence is 16 residues long. Trimming cost V 3 bases and J 3 bases; bases outside gene matches: 4. CDR3: CASSSQGALGANVLTF. DNA for the CDR3: TGTGCCAGCAGCTCACAGGGGGCGCTTGGGGCCAACGTCCTGACTTTC. The full variable domain, in which reference TRBV5-6 and TRBJ2-6 provide the parts outside the CDR3, is DAGVTQSPTHLIKTRGQQVTLRCSPKSGHDTVSWYQQALGQGPQFIFQYYEEEERQRGNFPDRFSGHQFPNYSSELNVNALLLGDSALYLCASSSQGALGANVLTFGAGSRLTVL.

The chain links TRBV7-9 to TRBJ1-1; no reliable D call. This CDR3 contains 15 residues. Trimming removed 1 base at V and 3 bases at J, with 12 bases between. The V gene's germline CDR1 is SEHNR and CDR2 FQNEAQ (reference sequence). The CDR3: CASSLVGVGYTEAFF. The CDR3 nucleotides are TGTGCCAGCAGCTTAGTTGGTGTTGGGTACACTGAAGCTTTCTTT.

V is TRBV7-2 and J is TRBJ1-1; D not certain. The CDR3 totals 14 residues. The ends were cut back, 3 bases at V and 1 base at J, with 9 bases in the middle. The germline V gene has CDR1 SGHTA and CDR2 FQGNSA. DNA for the CDR3: TGTGCCAGCAGCTTGGCAGGAGGGAACACTGAAGCTTTCTTT. It encodes CASSLAGGNTEAFF.

This clone appeared a single time. Different DNA sequences within this sample yield the same CDR3. V usage is TRBV30 and J usage is TRBJ2-1; TRBD2 agrees at 8 bases. The V gene's germline CDR1 is GTSNPN and CDR2 SVGIG (reference sequence). Germline trimming cut 8 bases from V and 10 bases from J; bases unmatched to any gene: 10. The CDR3 extends over 12 amino acids. As DNA, the CDR3 is TGTGCCGTCTCGGGGGGGCTGGCCGAGCAGTTCTTC. Its translation is CAVSGGLAEQFF.

J is TRBJ2-1 and V is TRBV4-2; tentatively, D is TRBD2 (6 bases). Trimming removed 0 bases from V and 9 bases from J, with 15 bases in between. The CDR3 covers 15 residues. Germline V gene data show CDR1 as LGHNA and CDR2 as YNFKEQ. Here the CDR3 DNA reads TGTGCCAGCAGCCAAGAGGCGCCGGGGGATCGTGAGCAGTTCTTC. Protein: CASSQEAPGDREQFF.

V and J are TRBV7-2 and TRBJ2-7, with 8 bases matching TRBD1. The CDR3 is made up of 16 amino acids. Per the germline V gene, CDR1 is SGHTA and CDR2 is FQGNSA. Trimming removed 5 bases from V and 4 bases from J; junction bases left unmatched: 13. CDR3 residues: CASSLRSGGLGYEQYF. CDR3 bases: TGTGCCAGCAGCCTTCGATCAGGGGGCCTTGGGTACGAGCAGTACTTC.

The genes are TRBV23-1 and TRBJ1-2; no firm D call. TRBV23-1 falls under the ORF class, with uncertain function. Trimming cost V 4 bases and J 4 bases, with 19 bases left between them. The CDR3 is made up of 16 amino acids. DNA for the CDR3: TGCGCCAGCAGTCGCGACTTGGACGGACGATTCTATGGCTACACCTTC. Translating it yields CASSRDLDGRFYGYTF.

The chain uses TRBV11-2 and TRBJ1-3, with 11 nucleotides matching TRBD1. This CDR3 spans 16 amino acids. Germline assignment: CDR1 SGHAT and CDR2 FQNNGV. V trimming: 5 bases; J trimming: 6 bases; junction bases outside the gene matches: 9. CDR3 coding DNA: TGTGCCAGCAGCCCAGGACAGGGGGCAGTTGAAAACACCATATATTTT. Translating it yields CASSPGQGAVENTIYF.

The chain is built from TRBV7-2 and TRBJ2-7; TRBD1 aligns across 8 bases. This CDR3 region has 18 residues. V was pared by 1 base and J by 0 bases, with 11 bases of the junction left unmatched. CDR1 is SGHTA, CDR2 FQGNSA, per germline. CDR3 sequence reads: CASSLVSTGGWGSYEQYF. The CDR3 DNA reads TGTGCCAGCAGCTTAGTTTCCACAGGGGGGTGGGGCTCCTACGAGCAGTACTTC.